Here is one T cell receptor (beta chain) with its context. Its antigen is unidentified. These data are taken from a study of T cell repertoires in cytomegalovirus infection. TCRdb fed the reads into MiXCR, producing one record per CDR3 protein. Found here are about 130,000 distinct CDR3 sequences, roughly a quarter of them singletons; the top ten hold almost 35%. The study, taken as a whole, reports: Identification of carriers of CMV plus the relevant HLA was performed using cumulative public TCR beta family frequency.

CDR1 MNHEY and CDR2 SVGEGT come from the germline V gene. Trimming left V 6 bases short and J 3 bases short, with 14 bases between. There are 15 residues in the CDR3. What was sequenced was PBMCs, sequenced either directly or after in vitro stimulation (not recorded which). This receptor was taken from a human donor in good health (CMV status not recorded). Some clones in this sample may be carry-over from other donors' samples. The rearrangement joins TRBV6-2 or TRBV6-3 to TRBJ2-2; the D gene is possibly TRBD1 (6 bases). The CDR3 region has the DNA TGTGCCAGCAGCAAGAACAGGGCCTACACCGGGGAGCTGTTTTTT. This sequence encodes CASSKNRAYTGELFF.